The 30 T cell receptor beta chains below all came from one sample that was sequenced in a study of blood T cell repertoires in COVID-19 (dated by TCRdb to about 2020). Receptor libraries were prepared by the immunoSEQ multiplex PCR assay. TCRdb took this table from immuneACCESS and kept in-frame rearrangements with V and J called. Such tables lack part of the clones; where checked against another copy, unresolved V genes explain under half of the gap, and the rest is unexplained. This sample lists fewer than 200,000 clones; about 88% were detected once. The ten largest clonotypes hold about 9.4% of the sample. Sequencing input: PBMCs or T cells enriched from blood (not recorded which). All receptors derive from a woman in her late teens or twenties who had recovered from COVID-19.

The table lists this clone with a count of one. V and J are TRBV11-2 and TRBJ1-5, with unresolved D. Germline CDR1 SGHAT, CDR2 FQNNGV. The CDR3 loop spans 13 amino acids. V was clipped by 8 bases and J by 0 bases, with 8 bases between them. For the CDR3, the DNA is TGTGCCAGCGAGACTGTTAGCAATCAGCCCCAGCATTTT. Its translation is CASETVSNQPQHF.

The chain employs TRBV4-2 and TRBJ2-3; no firm D call. Germline CDR1 LGHNA, CDR2 YNFKEQ. The CDR3 has 14 residues. The ends were cut back, 0 bases at V and 4 bases at J, with 8 bases in the middle. CDR3 nucleotides: TGTGCCAGCAGCCAAGACCAACCGGCAGATACGCAGTATTTT. Residues: CASSQDQPADTQYF.

The V gene is TRBV2, the J gene TRBJ2-1, with 9 positions matching TRBD2. CDR1 is SNHLY and CDR2 is FYNNEI in the germline V gene. Germline trimming cut 3 bases from V and 3 bases from J; bases unmatched to any gene: 6. The CDR3 extends over 16 amino acids. This CDR3 reads CASSDLAGDYYNEQFF. CDR3 nucleotides: TGTGCCAGCAGTGACTTAGCGGGGGATTACTACAATGAGCAGTTCTTC.

The V and J genes are TRBV7-6 and TRBJ1-1; D ambiguous. CDR3 size: 11 residues. Germline V CDR1 and CDR2: SGHVS, FNYEAQ. The V gene lost 1 base and the J gene lost 8 bases, with 5 bases spanning the gap. The CDR3 bases are TGTGCCAGCAGCTTAGGTCAGGAAGCTTTCTTT. Translating gives CASSLGQEAFF.

The rearrangement joins TRBV5-1 to TRBJ2-5, with 10 bases fitting TRBD2. The CDR3 runs to 14 residues. From germline, CDR1 is SGHRS and CDR2 YFSETQ. Trimming took 6 bases from V and 3 from J; bases not matched to a gene: 5. CDR3 coding DNA: TGCGCCAGCAACATAGCGGGAGGAGAAGAGACCCAGTACTTC. Its translation is CASNIAGGEETQYF.

The rearrangement joins TRBV28 to TRBJ2-1; TRBD2 matches 12 bases. The junction had 7 bases not matched to a gene; V was cut back by 3 bases and J by 4 bases. In germline, CDR1 is MDHEN, CDR2 SYDVKM. There are 17 residues in the CDR3. CDR3 DNA sequence: TGTGCCAGCAGTTTTTCCCAGACTAGCGGGGGTTACAATGAGCAGTTCTTC. Protein sequence: CASSFSQTSGGYNEQFF.

This chain connects TRBV27 to TRBJ2-7, with D possibly TRBD1 on 5 matching bases. The CDR3 runs 14 residues. The germline V gene has CDR1 MNHEY and CDR2 SMNVEV (reference sequence). Trimming stripped 5 bases from V and 7 bases from J, with 18 bases between. The CDR3 bases are TGTGCCAGCAGTCCCGACAGAACCTGGGGTGAGCAGTACTTC. It codes for CASSPDRTWGEQYF.

The chain links TRBV7-2 to TRBJ2-1; tentative D call: TRBD2 (7 bases). Germline CDR1 and CDR2: SGHTA and FQGNSA. V gave up 6 bases and J gave up 0 bases, with 12 bases separating them. This CDR3 comprises 15 residues. CDR3 protein: CASRLGGRSYNEQFF. DNA for the CDR3: TGTGCCAGCAGATTGGGGGGGCGCTCCTACAATGAGCAGTTCTTC.

A few counts support this clone. The rearrangement links TRBV20-1 to TRBJ1-3; maybe TRBD1 (6 bases). Germline V CDR1 and CDR2: DFQATT, SNEGSKA (reference sequence). The CDR3 is 16 residues long. V was cut by 3 bases and J by 0 bases, with 15 bases left in between. Here the CDR3 reads CSASAPGTLSGNTIYF. For the CDR3, the DNA is TGCAGTGCTAGTGCCCCCGGGACACTCTCTGGAAACACCATATATTTT.

The CDR3 region has the DNA TGTGCCAGCAGCTTAGCTAGCGGGGGGGCCGGAGATACGCAGTATTTT. Amino acid sequence: CASSLASGGAGDTQYF. The chain uses TRBV11-2 and TRBJ2-3, with 12 nucleotides matching TRBD2. Germline CDR1 is SGHAT and CDR2 is FQNNGV. V shed 1 base and J 5 bases; nucleotides not matched to a gene: 4. The CDR3 sequence is 16 residues long.

This clone was recorded a few times. This chain connects TRBV7-2 to TRBJ1-3; 8 bases align to TRBD1. CDR3 length equals 15 residues. CDR1 is SGHTA and CDR2 is FQGNSA in the germline V gene. Unmatched junction bases numbered 2, after V lost 1 base and J lost 3 bases. The CDR3 here is CASSLGGTGGNTIYF. CDR3 bases: TGTGCCAGCAGCTTAGGCGGGACAGGTGGAAACACCATATATTTT. The full variable domain, in which reference TRBV7-2 and TRBJ1-3 provide the parts outside the CDR3, is GAGVSQSPSNKVTEKGKDVELRCDPISGHTALYWYRQSLGQGLEFLIYFQGNSAPDKSGLPSDRFSAERTGGSVSTLTIQRTQQEDSAVYLCASSLGGTGGNTIYFGEGSWLTVV.

The rearrangement links TRBV5-1 to TRBJ2-3; TRBD2 agrees at 9 bases. This CDR3 comprises 15 residues. V shed 4 bases and J 6 bases; nucleotides not matched to a gene: 9. Germline CDR1 is SGHRS and CDR2 is YFSETQ. CDR3 nucleotides: TGCGCCAGCAGCCTAATAGCGGGAGATCTGGATACGCAGTATTTT. Protein sequence: CASSLIAGDLDTQYF.

The chain employs TRBV11-2 and TRBJ2-5; 7 bases match TRBD2. The length of the CDR3 is 15 residues. The ends lost 1 base at V and 1 base at J; junction bases unmatched: 3. The germline V gene has CDR1 SGHAT and CDR2 FQNNGV. CDR3 bases: TGTGCCAGCAGCTTAGGGGCTAGCGGCCAAGAGACCCAGTACTTC. Amino acids: CASSLGASGQETQYF.

This rearrangement joins TRBV7-8 to TRBJ2-7, with unresolved D. The germline V gene encodes CDR1 SGHVS and CDR2 FQNEAQ. V was clipped by 4 bases and J by 6 bases, with 16 bases between them. The CDR3 totals 14 residues. The CDR3, as DNA: TGTGCCAGCAGCTCTGCGGCCGGGTTCGGCGAGCAGTACTTC. Amino acid sequence: CASSSAAGFGEQYF.

Note on this clone: The same CDR3 also results from other DNA sequences found in this sample. The V and J genes are TRBV11-2 and TRBJ2-7; 7 bases line up with TRBD1. The CDR3 covers 16 residues. Germline CDR1 SGHAT, CDR2 FQNNGV. The V segment lost 0 bases and the J segment 1 base; nucleotides outside the gene matches: 6. CDR3 DNA sequence: TGTGCCAGCAGCTTAGAACCTTCGGGACAGTCCTACGAGCAGTACTTC. Protein sequence: CASSLEPSGQSYEQYF.

This clone was observed a single time. The rearrangement links TRBV7-9 to TRBJ2-3; 10 bases align to TRBD2. V was pared by 0 bases and J by 8 bases, with 11 bases of the junction left unmatched. Germline V gene data show CDR1 as SEHNR and CDR2 as FQNEAQ (reference sequence). The CDR3 runs to 17 residues. CDR3 residues: CASSLAPAGGPRSTQYF. CDR3 sequence (DNA): TGTGCCAGCAGCTTAGCGCCAGCGGGGGGGCCCCGGTCTACGCAGTATTTT.

The CDR3 reads CATLIWHSYEQYF. The CDR3 bases are TGTGCCACCCTTATATGGCACTCCTACGAGCAGTACTTC. The V gene is TRBV6-5, the J gene TRBJ2-7; D not resolved. The germline V gene has CDR1 MNHEY and CDR2 SVGAGI. The CDR3 is 13 amino acids. With 10 bases removed from V and 0 bases from J, the gap between germline ends came to 13 bases.

V and J are TRBV28 and TRBJ1-4, with D possibly matching TRBD1 (5 bases). The CDR3 loop spans 14 amino acids. V dropped 1 base and J dropped 7 bases, with 10 bases sitting between them. From germline, CDR1 is MDHEN and CDR2 SYDVKM. CDR3 DNA sequence: TGTGCCAGCAGTTTATCTGGGGGGAGTGAAAAACTGTTTTTT. Its translation is CASSLSGGSEKLFF.

V is TRBV28 and J is TRBJ1-1; 7 bases align to TRBD1. Germline V CDR1 and CDR2: MDHEN, SYDVKM. The CDR3 is 11 residues long. V shed 7 bases and J 11 bases; nucleotides not matched to a gene: 7. The CDR3: CASNNDREAFF. The CDR3 coding sequence is TGTGCCAGCAACAACGACAGGGAGGCTTTCTTT.

The V gene is TRBV6-2 or TRBV6-3, the J gene TRBJ2-3; 14 positions match TRBD2. J was trimmed by 3 bases and V by 5 bases; bases with no gene match: 4. The germline V gene has CDR1 MNHEY and CDR2 SVGEGT. The CDR3 loop spans 16 amino acids. The CDR3 bases are TGTGCCAGCAGTGACGGACTAGCGGGAGGAACAGATACGCAGTATTTT. It yields the protein CASSDGLAGGTDTQYF.

The rearrangement links TRBV5-6 to TRBJ2-3; 10 bases align to TRBD2. CDR3 length equals 13 residues. Per germline, CDR1 SGHDT and CDR2 YYEEEE. J was trimmed by 4 bases and V by 4 bases; bases with no gene match: 0. CDR3 sequence (DNA): TGTGCCAGCAGCCTAGCGGGAGCAGATACGCAGTATTTT. Amino acid sequence: CASSLAGADTQYF. The complete variable domain, with remaining parts taken from reference TRBV5-6 and TRBJ2-3, reads DAGVTQSPTHLIKTRGQQVTLRCSPKSGHDTVSWYQQALGQGPQFIFQYYEEEERQRGNFPDRFSGHQFPNYSSELNVNALLLGDSALYLCASSLAGADTQYFGPGTRLTVL.

The chain recombines TRBV9 with TRBJ1-5; a weak D match, TRBD1 (5 bases). The CDR3 spans 15 residues. In germline, CDR1 is SGDLS, CDR2 YYNGEE. V was shortened by 4 bases and J by 4 bases, with 15 bases between the two germline ends. For the CDR3, the DNA is TGTGCCAGCAGCCAAAGGGGTTCATTGAATCAGCCCCAGCATTTT. Protein product: CASSQRGSLNQPQHF.

The V and J genes are TRBV6-2 or TRBV6-3 and TRBJ2-3, with a tentative D call TRBD2 (6 bases). Germline lookup yields CDR1 MNHEY and CDR2 SVGEGT. Deletions cut 4 bases from V and 4 bases from J, with 12 bases between. This CDR3 comprises 14 residues. This chain's CDR3 is CASSFPGDPDTQYF. CDR3 nucleotides: TGTGCCAGCAGTTTCCCGGGGGATCCAGATACGCAGTATTTT.

The count of this clone is one. This chain uses TRBV5-6 with TRBJ2-7; 9 bases fit TRBD2. Germline V gives CDR1 SGHDT, CDR2 YYEEEE. Germline trimming cut 5 bases from V and 0 bases from J; bases unmatched to any gene: 0. The CDR3 runs to 13 residues. CDR3 protein: CASSSGSSYEQYF. The CDR3 DNA reads TGTGCCAGCAGTAGCGGGAGCTCCTACGAGCAGTACTTC.

The V gene is TRBV27, the J gene TRBJ1-5; the D gene is possibly TRBD1 (5 bases). V was pared by 3 bases and J by 5 bases, with 5 bases between. Germline V gene sequence: CDR1 MNHEY, CDR2 SMNVEV (reference sequence). The CDR3 covers 12 residues. The CDR3 bases are TGTGCCAGCAGTTTCAGGGATCAGCCCCAGCATTTT. Amino acids: CASSFRDQPQHF.

This chain uses TRBV3-1 (or the pseudogene TRBV3-2) with TRBJ1-4, with D possibly TRBD1 on 5 matching bases. The germline V gene encodes CDR1 LGHDT and CDR2 YNNKEL (reference sequence). V was clipped by 6 bases and J by 10 bases, with 18 bases between them. The CDR3 runs to 14 residues. CDR3 DNA sequence: TGTGCCAGCAGTCCGGAAGGAGGGGCGAGAAAACTGTTTTTT. Translated: CASSPEGGARKLFF.

This clone was recorded only once. V is TRBV2 and J is TRBJ1-5, with D possibly being TRBD1 (5 bases). Per germline, CDR1 SNHLY and CDR2 FYNNEI. The ends were cut back, 2 bases at V and 6 bases at J, with 20 bases in the middle. The CDR3 spans 17 residues. CDR3 bases: TGTGCCAGCAGTGAATTGGACATCTCTGTAGTGGGTCAGCCCCAGCATTTT. Translated: CASSELDISVVGQPQHF.

The chain employs TRBV20-1 and TRBJ2-3; TRBD1 is a possible D gene (5 bases). Germline V gene lookup returns CDR1 DFQATT and CDR2 SNEGSKA (reference sequence). The CDR3 sequence is 13 residues long. With 3 bases removed from V and 5 bases from J, the gap between germline ends came to 12 bases. CDR3 in DNA: TGCAGTGCTAGTCCAGGGCTAGAAGATACGCAGTATTTT. Encoded protein: CSASPGLEDTQYF.

The rearrangement links TRBV7-2 to TRBJ1-4; TRBD1 matches at 8 bases. V was clipped by 6 bases and J by 0 bases; unmatched bases: 6. The CDR3 has 16 amino acids. CDR1 is SGHTA, CDR2 FQGNSA, per germline. The CDR3 coding sequence is TGTGCCAGCAGTCGACAGGGGAATCCAACTAATGAAAAACTGTTTTTT. Its translation: CASSRQGNPTNEKLFF. Full variable domain (outside the CDR3, taken from reference TRBV7-2 and TRBJ1-4): GAGVSQSPSNKVTEKGKDVELRCDPISGHTALYWYRQSLGQGLEFLIYFQGNSAPDKSGLPSDRFSAERTGGSVSTLTIQRTQQEDSAVYLCASSRQGNPTNEKLFFGSGTQLSVL.

This chain links TRBV6-6 with TRBJ1-3; weak D call: TRBD1 (6 bases). The CDR3 runs 14 residues. Germline V gene lookup returns CDR1 MNHNY and CDR2 SVGAGI (reference sequence). Trimming shortened V by 7 bases and J by 0 bases, and 10 bases separated the two germline ends. The CDR3 sequence is CASILGGSGNTIYF. In nucleotides, the CDR3 is TGTGCCAGCATTTTAGGGGGCTCTGGAAACACCATATATTTT.